A single sample is the source of the 30 T cell receptor beta chains below, sequenced in a study of CD8 T cells in ankylosing spondylitis (dated by TCRdb to 2015 to 2018). Receptor libraries were prepared by 5' RACE. The sequencing machine was an Illumina HiSeq 2500. TCRdb trimmed the raw reads at Q25, called clones with MiXCR and kept productive beta chains. Rows with a matching CDR3 protein are joined into one entry that keeps the most common DNA and genes. This sample is represented by about 340,000 distinct CDR3 sequences; roughly 20% of them were singletons. Approximately 14% of the sample lies in the top ten. Sequencing used blood, either unsorted or a sorted T cell fraction (not recorded which). The receptors here all came from a male donor with ankylosing spondylitis or in good health (not recorded which).

The chain joins TRBV27 to TRBJ2-3; weak D call: TRBD1 (6 bases). This CDR3 is 17 amino acids long. Germline V gene data show CDR1 as MNHEY and CDR2 as SMNVEV (reference sequence). The V end lost 5 bases, the J end lost 0 bases, and 18 bases lay between the germline ends. The CDR3 nucleotides read TGTGCCAGCAGTCCGTTGACAGGACCCTCTAGCACAGATACGCAGTATTTT. Amino acid sequence: CASSPLTGPSSTDTQYF.

V and J are TRBV6-5 and TRBJ2-5, with D maybe TRBD1 (6 bases). V was trimmed by 5 bases and J by 4 bases, leaving 14 bases between them. CDR1 and CDR2 from the germline V gene are MNHEY and SVGAGI. CDR3 length: 14 residues. The CDR3, as DNA: TGTGCCAGCAGTACACGACAGGATACAGAGACCCAGTACTTC. The encoded protein is CASSTRQDTETQYF.

CDR3 sequence (DNA): TGTGCCAGCACAGCTGACCCAGGGTTCACCGGGCTAGCGAACACTGAAGCTTTCTTT. The encoded protein is CASTADPGFTGLANTEAFF. The genes are TRBV6-1 and TRBJ1-1; D possibly corresponds to TRBD1 (5 bases). CDR3 size: 19 residues. The germline CDR1 and CDR2 sequences are MNHNS and SASEGT. V dropped 7 bases and J dropped 1 base, with 28 bases sitting between them.

The rearrangement links TRBV12-3 or TRBV12-4 to TRBJ1-5; 7 nucleotides match TRBD1. After removal of 5 bases from V and 0 bases from J, the junction contained 7 bases not matched to a gene. The CDR3 is 16 residues long. CDR3 loop: CASSPLTGISNQPQHF. The CDR3 nucleotides are TGTGCCAGCAGTCCATTGACAGGGATTAGCAATCAGCCCCAGCATTTT.

This rearrangement joins TRBV9 to TRBJ2-7, with D hard to call. V lost 2 bases and J 6 bases, leaving 9 bases between the germline ends. The CDR3 extends over 12 amino acids. Germline loops: CDR1 SGDLS, CDR2 YYNGEE. The CDR3 region has the DNA TGTGCCAGCAGCGTTACGATTGGCGAGCAGTACTTC. Protein: CASSVTIGEQYF.

This clonotype was seen many times. The V call is TRBV29-1, the J call TRBJ1-1; TRBD1 is a possible D gene (5 bases). The CDR3 has 14 amino acids. Germline CDR1 SQVTM, CDR2 ANQGSEA. Trimming took off 7 bases at V and 4 bases at J, with 19 bases between the two ends. CDR3 nucleotides: TGCAGCGCCCTCGGAGGGGCGACGGGCACTGAAGCTTTCTTT. Its translation: CSALGGATGTEAFF.

The table lists this clonotype with a few counts. The J gene is TRBJ2-7, the V gene TRBV19, with 8 bases aligning to TRBD1. Germline V gene data show CDR1 as LNHDA and CDR2 as SQIVND (reference sequence). The CDR3 contains 14 residues. V lost 10 bases to trimming and J lost 2 bases; unmatched junction nucleotides: 10. CDR3 protein: CATRAGTGAYEQYF. CDR3 nucleotides: TGTGCCACAAGGGCCGGGACAGGCGCCTACGAGCAGTACTTC.

The sample holds a few counts of this clonotype. The chain joins TRBV25-1 to TRBJ2-5; weak D call: TRBD1 (5 bases). V lost 6 bases, J lost 7 bases, and 9 bases lay in between. Germline V gene lookup returns CDR1 MGHDK and CDR2 SYGVNS. The CDR3 is 11 residues long. CDR3 in amino acids: CASSIQGTQYF. The CDR3 region has the DNA TGTGCCAGCAGCATTCAGGGGACCCAGTACTTC.

This chain links TRBV12-3 or TRBV12-4 with TRBJ2-6; D call uncertain. CDR3 size: 16 residues. V lost 3 bases and J 4 bases, leaving 13 bases between the germline ends. The CDR3 here is CASSLSSASGANVLTF. The CDR3 DNA follows: TGTGCCAGCAGTTTGTCCTCGGCTTCGGGGGCCAACGTCCTGACTTTC.

This clonotype was seen a few times. This CDR3 is CASTLGTYEQYF. DNA of the CDR3: TGTGCCAGCACCCTCGGAACCTACGAGCAGTACTTC. The chain employs TRBV28 and TRBJ2-7; no firm D call. V was pared by 7 bases and J by 2 bases, with 9 bases between. There are 12 residues in the CDR3. The germline CDR1 and CDR2 sequences are MDHEN and SYDVKM.

This clonotype showed up just a few times. The V call is TRBV20-1, the J call TRBJ1-5; a possible D gene is TRBD1 (6 bases). Germline CDR1 is DFQATT and CDR2 is SNEGSKA (reference sequence). This CDR3 spans 16 amino acids. The ends were cut back, 2 bases at V and 0 bases at J, with 14 bases in the middle. This CDR3 reads CSARPRTEYSNQPQHF. The CDR3 bases are TGCAGTGCTAGACCACGGACAGAATATAGCAATCAGCCCCAGCATTTT.

This clonotype was seen a few times. This chain connects TRBV14 to TRBJ1-2, with 7 bases identical to TRBD1. After removal of 0 bases from V and 3 bases from J, the junction contained 16 bases not matched to a gene. The germline CDR1 and CDR2 sequences are SGHDN and FVKESK. The CDR3 has 19 residues. CDR3 loop: CASSQDHPMTGLHHYGYTF. The CDR3 DNA follows: TGTGCCAGCAGCCAAGACCACCCCATGACAGGGCTACATCACTATGGCTACACCTTC. Based on the CDR3 plus reference TRBV14 and TRBJ1-2, the full variable domain is EAGVTQFPSHSVIEKGQTVTLRCDPISGHDNLYWYRRVMGKEIKFLLHFVKESKQDESGMPNNRFLAERTGGTYSTLKVQPAELEDSGVYFCASSQDHPMTGLHHYGYTFGSGTRLTVV.

The chain uses TRBV7-9 and TRBJ2-5; D is possibly TRBD1 (6 bases). The CDR3 runs to 15 residues. CDR1 is SEHNR and CDR2 is FQNEAQ in the germline V gene (reference sequence). V was shortened by 5 bases and J by 2 bases, with 15 bases between the two germline ends. CDR3 coding DNA: TGTGCCAGCAGCCCTCGGACAGAATCTCAAGAGACCCAGTACTTC. Its protein is CASSPRTESQETQYF.

The rearrangement joins TRBV20-1 to TRBJ2-7; 7 bases are a match to TRBD2. Per germline, CDR1 DFQATT and CDR2 SNEGSKA (reference sequence). The CDR3 covers 13 residues. Germline trimming cut 3 bases from V and 2 bases from J; bases unmatched to any gene: 4. The CDR3 bases are TGCAGTGCTAGTCAGCGGGGCACCTACGAGCAGTACTTC. It codes for CSASQRGTYEQYF.

The chain recombines TRBV11-2 with TRBJ2-2; no clear D. The germline V gene has CDR1 SGHAT and CDR2 FQNNGV. Trimming removed 4 bases at V and 7 bases at J, with 13 bases between. The CDR3 runs to 14 residues. The CDR3 region has the DNA TGTGCCAGCAGCTCCCCGCGGTTGATCGGGGAGCTGTTTTTT. This translates into CASSSPRLIGELFF.

The rearrangement links TRBV30 to TRBJ1-1, with D possibly matching TRBD1 (5 bases). CDR3 size: 10 residues. The V end lost 5 bases, the J end lost 8 bases, and 9 bases lay between the germline ends. CDR1 GTSNPN and CDR2 SVGIG come from the germline V gene (reference sequence). DNA for the CDR3: TGTGCCTGGGTCCCAGGGGAAGCTTTCTTT. Protein sequence: CAWVPGEAFF.

This clonotype was recorded a few times. The J gene is TRBJ1-4, the V gene TRBV27, with no clear D. CDR3 length: 16 residues. The V end lost 4 bases, the J end lost 0 bases, and 12 bases lay between the germline ends. The germline gives CDR1 MNHEY, CDR2 SMNVEV (reference sequence). The CDR3 DNA sequence: TGTGCCAGCAGTTCACTCACAGCATCAACTAATGAAAAACTGTTTTTT. It specifies CASSSLTASTNEKLFF.

This clonotype has just a few counts. The chain carries TRBV11-2 and TRBJ2-7; 7 nucleotides agree with TRBD1. Unmatched junction bases numbered 8, after V lost 3 bases and J lost 0 bases. This CDR3 has 16 residues. The germline V gene has CDR1 SGHAT and CDR2 FQNNGV. CDR3 DNA: TGTGCCAGCAGCTTCCCTTTGGCAGGGGGCTCCTACGAGCAGTACTTC. Protein product: CASSFPLAGGSYEQYF.

This clonotype is a singleton in its sample. V and J are TRBV19 and TRBJ2-7, with 8 bases fitting TRBD1. Germline V CDR1 and CDR2: LNHDA, SQIVND (reference sequence). Trimming took 7 bases from V and 3 from J; bases not matched to a gene: 14. The CDR3 is made up of 16 amino acids. The CDR3 protein is CASISPGQGACYEQYF. The DNA of the CDR3 is TGTGCCAGTATCTCCCCCGGGCAGGGGGCTTGCTACGAGCAGTACTTC.

This chain connects TRBV5-1 to TRBJ1-4; 11 bases match TRBD1. J gave up 3 bases and V 4 bases, and 5 bases lay outside the gene matches. From germline, CDR1 is SGHRS and CDR2 YFSETQ. This CDR3 has 16 residues. CDR3 region: CASSAGQGAANEKLFF. The CDR3 bases are TGCGCCAGCAGCGCTGGACAGGGGGCAGCTAATGAAAAACTGTTTTTT. The full variable domain, in which reference TRBV5-1 and TRBJ1-4 provide the parts outside the CDR3, is KAGVTQTPRYLIKTRGQQVTLSCSPISGHRSVSWYQQTPGQGLQFLFEYFSETQRNKGNFPGRFSGRQFSNSRSEMNVSTLELGDSALYLCASSAGQGAANEKLFFGSGTQLSVL.

The chain is built from TRBV12-3 or TRBV12-4 and TRBJ2-7, with TRBD1 identical over 10 bases. The CDR3 has 14 residues. Losses at the gene ends were 8 bases for V and 6 bases for J; bases not matched to a gene: 10. The CDR3: CASADRGPAGEQYF. In DNA, the CDR3 is TGTGCCAGCGCCGACAGGGGGCCGGCCGGCGAGCAGTACTTC.

There are a few counts of this clonotype. The J gene is TRBJ1-2, the V gene TRBV25-1; perhaps TRBD1 as D (5 bases). V was shortened by 1 base and J by 7 bases, with 13 bases between the two germline ends. CDR1 is MGHDK, CDR2 SYGVNS, per germline. This CDR3 has 14 amino acids. The CDR3 sequence is CASSEFSREGGYTF. As DNA, the CDR3 is TGTGCCAGCAGTGAATTTAGCAGGGAGGGTGGCTACACCTTC.

V and J are TRBV12-3 or TRBV12-4 and TRBJ2-5; 7 bases agree with TRBD2. The ends lost 2 bases at V and 0 bases at J; junction bases unmatched: 9. The CDR3 is made up of 17 amino acids. The CDR3 DNA sequence: TGTGCCAGCAGTTTAATTGGAGCGGGACCATACCAAGAGACCCAGTACTTC. Translated, it gives CASSLIGAGPYQETQYF.

This rearrangement joins TRBV2 to TRBJ2-1; 11 bases map to TRBD2. This CDR3 is built from 15 residues. Trimming at V came to 0 bases and at J to 6 bases, leaving 1 base not matched to a gene. Germline-derived CDR1 and CDR2 are SNHLY and FYNNEI. The chain's CDR3 is CASSEASGGANEQFF. As DNA, the CDR3 is TGTGCCAGCAGTGAAGCTAGCGGGGGGGCCAATGAGCAGTTCTTC.

The chain is built from TRBV5-6 and TRBJ1-6, with 10 bases lining up with TRBD1. The CDR3 covers 14 residues. Germline V gives CDR1 SGHDT, CDR2 YYEEEE. V gave up 6 bases and J gave up 10 bases; unmatched junction bases: 7. CDR3 sequence reads: CASTLDRGRSPLHF. The CDR3, as DNA: TGTGCCAGCACCCTAGACAGGGGGCGGTCACCCCTCCACTTT.

The chain employs TRBV11-2 and TRBJ2-1, with TRBD2 matching 11 bases. The CDR3 is 16 residues long. The germline gives CDR1 SGHAT, CDR2 FQNNGV. V gave up 4 bases and J gave up 5 bases; unmatched junction bases: 7. In DNA form, the CDR3 reads TGTGCCAGCAGCTCAAGGGAGACTAGCGGGGACAATGAGCAGTTCTTC. Its translation: CASSSRETSGDNEQFF.

The CDR3 here is CASSARLAGSSYEQYF. As DNA, the CDR3 is TGCGCCAGCAGTGCGCGACTAGCGGGGAGCTCCTACGAGCAGTACTTC. J is TRBJ2-7 and V is TRBV10-2, with TRBD2 matching over 11 bases. The germline gives CDR1 WSHSY, CDR2 SAAADI. This CDR3 contains 16 residues. V lost 4 bases and J lost 0; bases outside the gene matches: 5.

The chain is built from TRBV28 and TRBJ2-3; D gene ambiguous. The germline V and J ends were trimmed by 5 bases and 3 bases, with 18 bases remaining between them. There are 16 residues in the CDR3. Germline CDR1 is MDHEN and CDR2 is SYDVKM. The CDR3 here is CASSPLYMGQTDTQYF. DNA for the CDR3: TGTGCCAGCAGTCCCCTTTATATGGGTCAAACAGATACGCAGTATTTT.

This clonotype was seen more than once but under ten times. This chain joins TRBV7-9 and TRBJ2-1; 9 nucleotides match TRBD2. The trim removed 2 bases at V and 7 bases at J, leaving 6 bases unmatched. From germline, CDR1 is SEHNR and CDR2 FQNEAQ (reference sequence). There are 15 residues in the CDR3. As DNA, the CDR3 is TGTGCCAGCAGCTTACCCGGGACTAGCATGAATGAGCAGTTCTTC. Translation gives CASSLPGTSMNEQFF.

The gene calls are TRBV20-1 and TRBJ2-7; 7 nucleotides align to TRBD1. Germline V gene sequence: CDR1 DFQATT, CDR2 SNEGSKA (reference sequence). Trimming took 1 base from V and 2 from J; bases not matched to a gene: 5. This CDR3 has 14 amino acids. The CDR3 loop reads CSARVSGGTYEQYF. The CDR3 DNA reads as TGCAGTGCTAGAGTTTCAGGGGGAACCTACGAGCAGTACTTC.